The clone carrying this T cell receptor (beta chain) was counted once. The record originates from a study of blood T cell repertoires in COVID-19. Clones were read by immunoSEQ multiplex PCR, and TCRdb kept only the in-frame ones, dropping some. The table records some 76,000 clones, roughly 89% of them present only once. The clonotype comes from a man aged 55 to 70 with acute or convalescent COVID-19. The sequencing input was peripheral blood.

The CDR3 DNA is TGTGCCAGCAGCTTAGTGGGGTCAGGGGCACAGAGGACGCAGTATTTT. It translates to CASSLVGSGAQRTQYF. The chain carries TRBV7-2 and TRBJ2-3, with TRBD1 as a possible D gene (6 bases). Trimming took 1 base from V and 9 from J, leaving 20 bases between them. This CDR3 contains 16 residues. Germline V gene sequence: CDR1 SGHTA, CDR2 FQGNSA. Full variable domain (outside the CDR3, taken from reference TRBV7-2 and TRBJ2-3): GAGVSQSPSNKVTEKGKDVELRCDPISGHTALYWYRQSLGQGLEFLIYFQGNSAPDKSGLPSDRFSAERTGGSVSTLTIQRTQQEDSAVYLCASSLVGSGAQRTQYFGPGTRLTVL.